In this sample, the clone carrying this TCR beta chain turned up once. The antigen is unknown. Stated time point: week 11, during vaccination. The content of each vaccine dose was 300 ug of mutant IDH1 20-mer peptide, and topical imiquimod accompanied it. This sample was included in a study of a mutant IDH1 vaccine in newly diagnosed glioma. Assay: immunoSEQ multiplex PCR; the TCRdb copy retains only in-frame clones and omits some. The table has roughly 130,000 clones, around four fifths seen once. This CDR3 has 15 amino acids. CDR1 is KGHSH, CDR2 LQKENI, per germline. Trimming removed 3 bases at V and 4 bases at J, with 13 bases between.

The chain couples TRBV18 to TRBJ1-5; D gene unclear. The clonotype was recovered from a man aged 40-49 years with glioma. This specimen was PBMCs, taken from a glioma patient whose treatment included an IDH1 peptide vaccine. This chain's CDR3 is CASSPLRDSNQPQHF. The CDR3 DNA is TGTGCCAGCTCACCGCTTCGGGATTCGAATCAGCCCCAGCATTTT.